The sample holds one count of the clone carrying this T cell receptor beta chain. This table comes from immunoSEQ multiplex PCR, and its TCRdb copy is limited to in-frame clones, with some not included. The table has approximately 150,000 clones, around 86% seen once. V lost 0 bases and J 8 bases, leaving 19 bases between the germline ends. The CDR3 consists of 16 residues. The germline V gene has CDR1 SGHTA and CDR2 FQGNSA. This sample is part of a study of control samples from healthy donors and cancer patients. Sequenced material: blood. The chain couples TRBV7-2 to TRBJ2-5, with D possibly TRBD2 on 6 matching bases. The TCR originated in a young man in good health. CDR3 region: CASSLAGSGPLGTQYF. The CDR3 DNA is TGTGCCAGCAGCTTAGCGGGTAGCGGCCCTTTAGGAACCCAGTACTTC.